The rows below give T cell receptor beta chains drawn from one sample of a study of cytomegalovirus exposure and HLA in healthy donors. Using immunoSEQ multiplex PCR, the repertoire was profiled, and TCRdb retains in-frame clones only, with some absent. The sample has about 110,000 clones; more than 90% are singletons. The sequenced sample consisted of PBMCs. These receptors were taken from a woman younger than 35 in good health and CMV-seronegative. Both conserved end residues are part of each CDR3. Each record gives: J gene, V gene, D gene, clone size, CDR3 protein, CDR3 DNA. The D gene is left open where the match is weak. A row's size may be missing; if present it is once, few, many or a size class.

j_gene: TRBJ1-2; v_gene: TRBV6-1; d_gene: NA; abundance: NA; CDR3aa: CASSDPVSGGYTF; CDR3nt: TGTGCCAGCAGTGATCCCGTATCCGGTGGCTACACCTTC
j_gene: TRBJ2-1; v_gene: TRBV12-5; d_gene: TRBD2; abundance: NA; CDR3aa: CASSSSGAYNEQFF; CDR3nt: TGTGCTAGCTCGTCAAGCGGGGCCTACAATGAGCAGTTCTTC
j_gene: TRBJ2-7; v_gene: TRBV6-1; d_gene: NA; abundance: NA; CDR3aa: CASSLRVTQPHEQYF; CDR3nt: TGTGCCAGCAGCCTCCGGGTTACCCAACCCCACGAGCAGTACTTC
j_gene: TRBJ1-5; v_gene: TRBV1; d_gene: NA; abundance: NA; CDR3aa: CTSSQPPPSPGQGYSNQPQHF; CDR3nt: TGCACCAGCAGCCAACCCCCCCCCTCTCCGGGACAAGGCTATAGCAATCAGCCCCAGCATTTT
j_gene: TRBJ2-3; v_gene: TRBV4-1; d_gene: TRBD2; abundance: once; CDR3aa: CASSQDPSGGALGDTQYF; CDR3nt: TGCGCCAGCAGCCAAGATCCTAGCGGGGGGGCCCTAGGAGATACGCAGTATTTT
j_gene: TRBJ2-3; v_gene: TRBV9; d_gene: TRBD2; abundance: NA; CDR3aa: CASSSGTSGTDTQYF; CDR3nt: TGTGCCAGCAGCTCCGGGACTAGCGGCACAGATACGCAGTATTTT
j_gene: TRBJ1-1; v_gene: TRBV19; d_gene: NA; abundance: NA; CDR3aa: CASSAGTPNTEAFF; CDR3nt: TGTGCCAGTAGTGCCGGGACACCGAACACTGAAGCTTTCTTT
j_gene: TRBJ1-5; v_gene: TRBV15; d_gene: NA; abundance: NA; CDR3aa: CATSRDRGGRWPQHF; CDR3nt: TGTGCCACCAGCAGAGATCGAGGAGGCCGGTGGCCCCAGCATTTT
j_gene: TRBJ2-5; v_gene: TRBV7-6; d_gene: TRBD2; abundance: NA; CDR3aa: CASSLVGGLAETQYF; CDR3nt: TGTGCCAGCAGCTTAGTCGGGGGACTAGCGGAGACCCAGTACTTC
j_gene: TRBJ1-5; v_gene: TRBV6-5; d_gene: NA; abundance: NA; CDR3aa: CASSYSGEGGQPQHF; CDR3nt: TGTGCCAGCAGTTACTCGGGGGAGGGAGGTCAGCCCCAGCATTTT
j_gene: TRBJ2-5; v_gene: TRBV7-8; d_gene: NA; abundance: NA; CDR3aa: CASEGMGPRGMETQYF; CDR3nt: TGTGCCAGCGAGGGAATGGGACCGAGGGGGATGGAGACCCAGTACTTC
j_gene: TRBJ2-7; v_gene: TRBV19; d_gene: NA; abundance: NA; CDR3aa: CASSPDSLSSYEQYF; CDR3nt: TGTGCCAGTAGTCCGGACAGCCTAAGCTCCTACGAGCAGTACTTC
j_gene: TRBJ2-5; v_gene: TRBV9; d_gene: TRBD2; abundance: NA; CDR3aa: CASSVATGGFATQYF; CDR3nt: TGTGCCAGCAGCGTAGCTACGGGAGGATTCGCGACCCAGTACTTC
j_gene: TRBJ2-4; v_gene: TRBV15; d_gene: TRBD1; abundance: NA; CDR3aa: CATSSETGGVKGAKNIQYF; CDR3nt: TGTGCCACCAGCAGTGAAACAGGGGGCGTGAAGGGGGCCAAAAACATTCAGTACTTC
j_gene: TRBJ2-3; v_gene: TRBV18; d_gene: NA; abundance: NA; CDR3aa: CASSPFPGDTQYF; CDR3nt: TGTGCCAGCTCACCTTTCCCGGGAGATACGCAGTATTTT
j_gene: TRBJ2-6; v_gene: TRBV5-5; d_gene: NA; abundance: NA; CDR3aa: CASSRGASVTSGANVLTF; CDR3nt: TGTGCCAGCAGCCGGGGAGCAAGCGTTACCTCTGGGGCCAACGTCCTGACTTTC
j_gene: TRBJ2-3; v_gene: TRBV9; d_gene: NA; abundance: NA; CDR3aa: CASSVVSGSTDTQYF; CDR3nt: TGTGCCAGCAGCGTAGTAAGCGGTAGCACAGATACGCAGTATTTT
j_gene: TRBJ1-5; v_gene: TRBV15; d_gene: NA; abundance: NA; CDR3aa: CATSRDRGAGGNQPQHF; CDR3nt: TGTGCCACCAGCAGAGACAGGGGAGCTGGAGGCAATCAGCCCCAGCATTTT
j_gene: TRBJ1-5; v_gene: TRBV28; d_gene: NA; abundance: NA; CDR3aa: CASGLNGPQHF; CDR3nt: TGTGCCAGCGGTCTTAACGGGCCCCAGCATTTT
j_gene: TRBJ2-1; v_gene: TRBV7-9; d_gene: TRBD2; abundance: once; CDR3aa: CASSWTSGGVGNEQFF; CDR3nt: TGTGCCAGCAGCTGGACTAGCGGGGGGGTAGGCAATGAGCAGTTCTTC
j_gene: TRBJ1-1; v_gene: TRBV7-7; d_gene: TRBD1; abundance: NA; CDR3aa: CASSQDRGTEAFF; CDR3nt: TGTGCTAGCAGCCAAGACAGGGGCACTGAAGCTTTCTTT
j_gene: TRBJ1-1; v_gene: TRBV2; d_gene: NA; abundance: NA; CDR3aa: CASSPRGSEAFF; CDR3nt: TGTGCCAGCAGTCCCAGGGGATCTGAAGCTTTCTTT
j_gene: TRBJ2-1; v_gene: TRBV7-2; d_gene: TRBD2; abundance: NA; CDR3aa: CASSGTSGGAPLRENEQFF; CDR3nt: TGTGCCAGCAGCGGAACTAGCGGGGGGGCCCCCCTCCGGGAAAATGAGCAGTTCTTC
j_gene: TRBJ2-2; v_gene: TRBV5-1; d_gene: TRBD1; abundance: NA; CDR3aa: CANRQGPAGELFF; CDR3nt: TGCGCCAACCGACAGGGTCCGGCCGGGGAGCTGTTTTTT
j_gene: TRBJ2-1; v_gene: TRBV5-4; d_gene: NA; abundance: NA; CDR3aa: CASSSRDSIYLSSYNEQFF; CDR3nt: TGTGCCAGCAGCTCACGGGACTCCATCTACCTGAGCTCCTACAATGAGCAGTTCTTC
j_gene: TRBJ2-7; v_gene: TRBV10-3; d_gene: TRBD1; abundance: NA; CDR3aa: CAIAGTGNPYEQYF; CDR3nt: TGTGCCATTGCCGGGACAGGGAATCCCTACGAGCAGTACTTC
j_gene: TRBJ2-7; v_gene: TRBV7-9; d_gene: NA; abundance: NA; CDR3aa: CASSLLAPTYEQYF; CDR3nt: TGTGCCAGCAGCTTACTAGCGCCTACCTACGAGCAGTACTTC
j_gene: TRBJ2-2; v_gene: TRBV4-1; d_gene: TRBD1; abundance: NA; CDR3aa: CASSQGNSAGQGAFVELFF; CDR3nt: TGCGCCAGCAGCCAAGGAAATAGTGCGGGACAGGGGGCGTTCGTGGAGCTGTTTTTT
j_gene: TRBJ2-5; v_gene: TRBV27; d_gene: TRBD2; abundance: NA; CDR3aa: CASSSTSGGAGETQYF; CDR3nt: TGTGCCAGCAGTTCGACTAGCGGGGGGGCCGGGGAGACCCAGTACTTC
j_gene: TRBJ1-4; v_gene: TRBV15; d_gene: NA; abundance: NA; CDR3aa: CATSRAGLLDEKLFF; CDR3nt: TGTGCCACCAGCAGGGCAGGCCTTTTGGATGAAAAACTGTTTTTT
j_gene: TRBJ2-7; v_gene: TRBV5-4; d_gene: TRBD2; abundance: NA; CDR3aa: CASSQPPGRDPYEQYF; CDR3nt: TGTGCCAGCAGCCAACCCCCGGGGAGGGACCCATACGAGCAGTACTTC
j_gene: TRBJ1-5; v_gene: TRBV28; d_gene: NA; abundance: few; CDR3aa: CASKQSHSNQPQHF; CDR3nt: TGTGCCAGCAAACAATCCCATAGCAATCAGCCCCAGCATTTT
j_gene: TRBJ1-6; v_gene: TRBV11-2; d_gene: NA; abundance: NA; CDR3aa: CASSSVGGPDNSPLHF; CDR3nt: TGTGCCAGCAGCTCGGTAGGGGGTCCCGATAATTCACCCCTCCACTTT
j_gene: TRBJ1-6; v_gene: TRBV6-5; d_gene: TRBD1; abundance: NA; CDR3aa: CASRTTGGNSPLHF; CDR3nt: TGTGCCAGCAGAACGACAGGGGGTAATTCACCCCTCCACTTT
j_gene: TRBJ2-3; v_gene: TRBV7-8; d_gene: NA; abundance: NA; CDR3aa: CASSSISSVDTQYF; CDR3nt: TGTGCCAGCAGCTCCATCTCTAGCGTAGATACGCAGTATTTT
j_gene: TRBJ2-7; v_gene: TRBV10-3; d_gene: NA; abundance: once; CDR3aa: CAISVTVSYEQYF; CDR3nt: TGTGCCATCAGTGTGACAGTTTCCTACGAGCAGTACTTC
j_gene: TRBJ1-1; v_gene: TRBV18; d_gene: NA; abundance: NA; CDR3aa: CASSQQGNTEAFF; CDR3nt: TGTGCCAGCTCCCAACAGGGAAACACTGAAGCTTTCTTT
j_gene: TRBJ1-1; v_gene: TRBV18; d_gene: TRBD1; abundance: NA; CDR3aa: CASSPFPGQGLNTEAFF; CDR3nt: TGTGCCAGCTCACCCTTCCCGGGACAGGGTTTGAACACTGAAGCTTTCTTT
j_gene: TRBJ1-4; v_gene: TRBV11-3; d_gene: NA; abundance: NA; CDR3aa: CASSLVVRGNEKLFF; CDR3nt: TGTGCCAGCAGCTTAGTGGTCAGGGGAAATGAAAAACTGTTTTTT
j_gene: TRBJ2-1; v_gene: TRBV6-4; d_gene: NA; abundance: NA; CDR3aa: CASSRDSEGEQFF; CDR3nt: TGTGCCAGCAGCAGGGACTCCGAGGGTGAGCAGTTCTTC
j_gene: TRBJ1-1; v_gene: TRBV30; d_gene: NA; abundance: NA; CDR3aa: CAWIPAQGYRMNTEAFF; CDR3nt: TGTGCCTGGATCCCAGCGCAGGGGTATAGAATGAACACTGAAGCTTTCTTT
j_gene: TRBJ1-3; v_gene: TRBV11-2; d_gene: TRBD1; abundance: NA; CDR3aa: CASRTGGSGNTIYF; CDR3nt: TGTGCCAGCAGAACAGGGGGCTCTGGAAACACCATATATTTT
j_gene: TRBJ2-5; v_gene: TRBV18; d_gene: NA; abundance: NA; CDR3aa: CASSPNSQETQYF; CDR3nt: TGTGCCAGCTCACCAAACAGCCAAGAGACCCAGTACTTC
j_gene: TRBJ1-5; v_gene: TRBV7-8; d_gene: NA; abundance: NA; CDR3aa: CASSLVQSDLQPQHF; CDR3nt: TGTGCCAGCAGCTTAGTACAGTCTGATCTTCAGCCCCAGCATTTT
j_gene: TRBJ2-7; v_gene: TRBV20-1; d_gene: NA; abundance: NA; CDR3aa: CSAKDQGEQYF; CDR3nt: TGCAGTGCCAAGGACCAGGGCGAGCAGTACTTC
j_gene: TRBJ2-7; v_gene: TRBV15; d_gene: NA; abundance: NA; CDR3aa: CATSRGGTSQKQYF; CDR3nt: TGTGCCACCAGCAGAGGAGGGACAAGTCAAAAGCAGTACTTC
j_gene: TRBJ2-5; v_gene: TRBV13; d_gene: TRBD2; abundance: NA; CDR3aa: CASSLRTLAGAGETQYF; CDR3nt: TGTGCCAGCAGCTTAAGAACACTAGCGGGGGCTGGGGAGACCCAGTACTTC
j_gene: TRBJ1-2; v_gene: TRBV28; d_gene: NA; abundance: NA; CDR3aa: CASSLTGTYGYTF; CDR3nt: TGTGCCAGCAGCCTTACGGGGACTTATGGCTACACCTTC
j_gene: TRBJ2-7; v_gene: TRBV12-2; d_gene: NA; abundance: NA; CDR3aa: CASRPRTKPTIYEQYF; CDR3nt: TGTGCAAGTCGCCCGCGGACAAAGCCCACGATCTACGAGCAGTACTTC
j_gene: TRBJ2-7; v_gene: TRBV28; d_gene: TRBD2; abundance: NA; CDR3aa: CASIGRVSAYEQYF; CDR3nt: TGTGCCAGCATTGGGAGGGTATCCGCCTACGAGCAGTACTTC
j_gene: TRBJ1-3; v_gene: TRBV2; d_gene: TRBD1; abundance: NA; CDR3aa: CASSYAETGGNTIYF; CDR3nt: TGTGCCAGCAGTTACGCGGAGACAGGGGGAAACACCATATATTTT